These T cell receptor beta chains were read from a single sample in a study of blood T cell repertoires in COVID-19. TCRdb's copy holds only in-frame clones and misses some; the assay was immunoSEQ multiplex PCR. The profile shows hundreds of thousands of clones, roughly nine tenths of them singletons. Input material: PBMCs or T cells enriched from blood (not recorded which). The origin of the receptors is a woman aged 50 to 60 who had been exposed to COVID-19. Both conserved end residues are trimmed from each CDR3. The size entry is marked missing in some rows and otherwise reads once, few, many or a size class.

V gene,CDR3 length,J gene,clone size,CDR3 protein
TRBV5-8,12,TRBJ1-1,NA,ASSLIITGIEAF
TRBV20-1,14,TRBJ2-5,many,SASPVLLGGLETQY
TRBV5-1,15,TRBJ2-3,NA,ASSSGLAGVWTDTQY
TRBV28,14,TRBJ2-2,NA,ASSPGGQGVSGELF
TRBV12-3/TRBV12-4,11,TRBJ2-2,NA,ASSLDFTGELF
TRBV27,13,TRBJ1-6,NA,ASSYRRTGNSPLH
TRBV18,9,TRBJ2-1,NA,ASSPVHEQF
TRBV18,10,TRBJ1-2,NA,ASSPATGEAT
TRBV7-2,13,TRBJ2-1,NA,ASSSTWQYYNEQF
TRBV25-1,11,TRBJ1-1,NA,ASSGDRNTEAF
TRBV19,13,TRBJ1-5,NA,ASSFFGQPDQPQH
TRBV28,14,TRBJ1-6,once,ASSPSRGAYNSPLH
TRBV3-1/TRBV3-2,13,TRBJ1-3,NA,ASSQERTGGNTIY
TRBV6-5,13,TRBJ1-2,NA,ASSYRADRVDGYT
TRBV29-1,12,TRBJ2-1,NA,SVYSGSPYNEQF
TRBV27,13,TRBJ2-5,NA,ASRSYRGGQETQY
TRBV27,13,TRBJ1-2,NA,ASSLSGMRGYGYT
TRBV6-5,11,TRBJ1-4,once,ASRWTAGEKLF
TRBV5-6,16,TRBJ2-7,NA,ASSSQGSQRAAYYEQY
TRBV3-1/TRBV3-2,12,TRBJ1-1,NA,ASSQPDRSSEAF